Shown below are 11 T cell receptor beta chains from a single sample sequenced in a study of tumor and adjacent non-tumor tissue in lung cancer. The library came from three nested PCR rounds adapted from ARM-PCR protocols. Using its own MiXCR run on the multiplex PCR reads, TCRdb lists one record per CDR3 protein. The profile covers tens of thousands of distinct CDR3 sequences, with about 80% appearing a single time and about two fifths taken by the ten largest. RNA was extracted from bulk tissue without any cell sorting. This non-tumor lung sample came from over 3 cm beyond the tumor edge. Sequenced input: distant non-tumor lung tissue. The receptors were sampled from a man in his sixties or seventies with non-small cell lung cancer.

The chain joins TRBV5-1 to TRBJ2-1; D is perhaps TRBD2 (5 bases). Trimming shortened V by 0 bases and J by 4 bases, and 11 bases separated the two germline ends. Per germline, CDR1 SGHRS and CDR2 YFSETQ. CDR3 length: 15 residues. CDR3: CASSLGTQGYNEQFF. The CDR3 nucleotides read TGCGCCAGCAGCTTGGGGACTCAAGGATACAATGAGCAGTTCTTC.

As to this clonotype: Without the conserved terminal phenylalanine or tryptophan, this CDR3 likely stems from a read error. The chain links TRBV6-6 to TRBJ1-3, with a tentative D call TRBD1 (5 bases). CDR3 length: 15 residues. The germline CDR1 and CDR2 sequences are MNHNY and SVGAGI (reference sequence). Trimming stripped 5 bases from V and 4 bases from J, with 15 bases between. This CDR3 is CASSAGHLSGNTIYS. CDR3 nucleotide sequence: TGTGCCAGCAGTGCCGGACATCTCTCCGGAAACACCATATATTCC.

The V and J genes are TRBV11-3 and TRBJ2-3, with D perhaps TRBD2 (5 bases). This CDR3 comprises 15 residues. Trimming shortened V by 7 bases and J by 15 bases, and 29 bases separated the two germline ends. The germline V gene encodes CDR1 SGHNT and CDR2 YENEEA. CDR3 in DNA: TGTGCCAGCACCCGTCGGGAAGTAAGAACAGATATGCAATATTTT. Translation gives CASTRREVRTDMQYF.

As concerns this clonotype: The conserved phenylalanine or tryptophan is not found at the CDR3 terminus, so this likely reflects a read error. This sequence joins TRBV29-1 and TRBJ2-3, with 14 nucleotides matching TRBD2. The CDR3 covers 16 residues. V dropped 6 bases and J dropped 2; count of bases not matched to a gene: 7. Per germline, CDR1 SQVTM and CDR2 ANQGSEA. CDR3 amino acids: CSVAGTSGGNTDTQYY. Here the CDR3 DNA reads TGCAGCGTAGCCGGGACTAGCGGGGGTAACACAGATACGCAGTATTAT.

This clonotype is a singleton in its sample. The rearrangement joins TRBV4-1 to TRBJ1-5; D remains ambiguous. The CDR3 has 16 amino acids. Deletions cut 0 bases from V and 16 bases from J, with 25 bases between. Germline CDR1 and CDR2: MGHRA and YSYEKL. The CDR3 protein is CASSQEPTYSDQPHHF. The DNA for the CDR3 is TGCGCCAGCAGCCAAGAGCCGACCTATAGCGATCAGCCTCATCATTTT.

As to this clonotype: The conserved phenylalanine or tryptophan normally closing the CDR3 is absent here, so this likely arose from a read error. CDR3: CASGVRGGETEAFC. CDR3 in DNA: TGCGCCAGCGGTGTAAGAGGGGGAGAGACTGAAGCTTTCTGT. This chain joins TRBV5-1 and TRBJ1-1; tentatively, D is TRBD1 (6 bases). This CDR3 spans 14 amino acids. The germline V gene encodes CDR1 SGHRS and CDR2 YFSETQ. V lost 7 bases, J lost 5 bases, and 18 bases lay in between.

With respect to this clonotype: The junction and the germline gene differ at one end; a read error may be behind it. The genes are TRBV29-1 and TRBJ1-2; no reliable D call. The CDR3 spans 13 residues. Per germline, CDR1 SQVTM and CDR2 ANQGSEA. DNA of the CDR3: TGCGGCGTTCTCCAGACGGGAGCCTATGGATACGCCTTC. As protein: CGVLQTGAYGYAF.

On this clonotype: A much larger clonotype is one base distant, so this may be a read error. The chain is built from TRBV10-3 and TRBJ2-2; weak D call: TRBD1 (6 bases). The CDR3 consists of 14 residues. Deletions cut 10 bases from V and 3 bases from J, with 15 bases between. Germline V gene data show CDR1 as ENHRY and CDR2 as SYGVKD. CDR3 nucleotides: TGTGCCAGGATACAGGGTCTCGACACCGGGGAGCTGTTTTTT. Translated, it gives CARIQGLDTGELFF.

V usage is TRBV7-3 and J usage is TRBJ2-3; 7 bases align to TRBD2. The length of the CDR3 is 15 residues. Germline CDR1 SGHTA, CDR2 FQGTGA. After removal of 0 bases from V and 6 bases from J, the junction contained 6 bases not matched to a gene. DNA of the CDR3: TGTGCCAGCAGCTTAACAGGAACGGGAGGCGATACGCAGTATTTT. Its translation is CASSLTGTGGDTQYF. Variable domain in full (rest from reference TRBV7-3 and TRBJ2-3): GAGVSQTPSNKVTEKGKYVELRCDPISGHTALYWYRQSLGQGPEFLIYFQGTGAADDSGLPNDRFFAVRPEGSVSTLKIQRTERGDSAVYLCASSLTGTGGDTQYFGPGTRLTVL.

About this clonotype itself: This may arise from a read error, as a much more abundant clone is one base away. V usage is TRBV6-1 and J usage is TRBJ2-2, with 10 bases that match TRBD1. The CDR3 spans 15 residues. Germline V CDR1 and CDR2: MNHNS, SASEGT. CDR3 region: CASREGTGDSGEPFF. CDR3 coding DNA: TGTGCCAGCAGGGAGGGGACAGGGGACAGCGGGGAGCCGTTTTTT.

Details on this clonotype: No conserved phenylalanine or tryptophan is present at the end of the CDR3, so a read error is the likely explanation. As DNA, the CDR3 is TGTGCCATCAGTGAGAAGGACAGATCCTACAATGAGCAGTTCTTA. Protein product: CAISEKDRSYNEQFL. V and J are TRBV10-3 and TRBJ2-1; perhaps TRBD1 as D (6 bases). The CDR3 has 15 amino acids. V dropped 2 bases and J dropped 1 base, with 9 bases sitting between them. Germline assignment: CDR1 ENHRY and CDR2 SYGVKD.